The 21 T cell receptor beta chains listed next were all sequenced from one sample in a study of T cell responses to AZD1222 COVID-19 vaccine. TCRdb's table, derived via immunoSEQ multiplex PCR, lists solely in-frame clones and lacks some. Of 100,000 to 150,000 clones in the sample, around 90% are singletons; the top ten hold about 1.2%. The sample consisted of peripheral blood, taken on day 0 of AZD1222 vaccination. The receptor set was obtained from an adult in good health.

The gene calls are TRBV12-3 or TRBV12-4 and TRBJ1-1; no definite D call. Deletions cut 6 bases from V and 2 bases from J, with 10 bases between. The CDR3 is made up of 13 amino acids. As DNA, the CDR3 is TGTGCCAGCAGCTGGCAGCGCAACACTGAAGCTTTCTTT. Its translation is CASSWQRNTEAFF.

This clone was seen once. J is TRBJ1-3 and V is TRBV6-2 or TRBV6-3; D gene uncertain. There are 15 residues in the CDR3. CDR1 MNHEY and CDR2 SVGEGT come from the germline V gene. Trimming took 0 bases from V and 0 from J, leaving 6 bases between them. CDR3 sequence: CASSYSALSGNTIYF. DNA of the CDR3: TGTGCCAGCAGTTACTCAGCTCTCTCTGGAAACACCATATATTTT.

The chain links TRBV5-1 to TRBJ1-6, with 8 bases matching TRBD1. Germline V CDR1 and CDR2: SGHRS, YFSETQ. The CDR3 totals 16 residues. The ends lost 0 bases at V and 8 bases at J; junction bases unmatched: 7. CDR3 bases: TGCGCCAGCAGCTTGGTGGTCAGGGGGCTCCATTCACCCCTCCACTTT. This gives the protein CASSLVVRGLHSPLHF.

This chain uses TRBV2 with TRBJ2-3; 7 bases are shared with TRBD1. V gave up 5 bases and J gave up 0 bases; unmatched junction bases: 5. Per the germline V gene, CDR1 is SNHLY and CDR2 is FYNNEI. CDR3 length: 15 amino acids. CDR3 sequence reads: CASSSGTASTDTQYF. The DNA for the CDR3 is TGTGCCAGCAGTTCCGGGACAGCTAGCACAGATACGCAGTATTTT.

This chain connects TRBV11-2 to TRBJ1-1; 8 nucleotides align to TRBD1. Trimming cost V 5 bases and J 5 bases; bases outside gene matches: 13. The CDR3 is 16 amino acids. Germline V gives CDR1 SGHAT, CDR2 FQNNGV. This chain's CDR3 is CASSPGQGGFRTEAFF. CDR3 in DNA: TGTGCCAGCAGCCCCGGACAGGGAGGTTTTAGGACTGAAGCTTTCTTT.

In DNA, the CDR3 is TGTGCCAGCAGCTTAGCCACGGGACTAGTTTCTCCCACTTGGGTCTACGAGCAGTACTTC. Encoded protein: CASSLATGLVSPTWVYEQYF. This rearrangement joins TRBV7-8 to TRBJ2-7, with TRBD2 matching over 8 bases. The J segment lost 3 bases and the V segment lost 0 bases, leaving 19 bases of the junction unmatched. The CDR3 extends over 20 amino acids. In germline, CDR1 is SGHVS, CDR2 FQNEAQ. Full variable domain (remainder filled in from reference TRBV7-8 and TRBJ2-7): GAGVSQSPRYKVAKRGQDVALRCDPISGHVSLFWYQQALGQGPEFLTYFQNEAQLDKSGLPSDRFFAERPEGSVSTLKIQRTQQEDSAVYLCASSLATGLVSPTWVYEQYFGPGTRLTVT.

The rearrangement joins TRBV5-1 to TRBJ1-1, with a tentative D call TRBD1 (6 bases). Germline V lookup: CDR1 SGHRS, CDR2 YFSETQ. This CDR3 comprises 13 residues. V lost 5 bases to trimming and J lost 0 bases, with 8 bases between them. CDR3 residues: CASRRDMNTEAFF. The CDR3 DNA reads TGCGCCAGCAGGAGGGACATGAACACTGAAGCTTTCTTT.

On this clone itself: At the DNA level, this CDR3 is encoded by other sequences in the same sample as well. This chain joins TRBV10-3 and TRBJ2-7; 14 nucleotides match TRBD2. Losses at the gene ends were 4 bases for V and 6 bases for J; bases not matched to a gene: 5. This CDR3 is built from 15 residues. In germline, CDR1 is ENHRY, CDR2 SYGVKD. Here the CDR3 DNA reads TGTGCCATCAGTGGGACTAGCGGGGGGCGGGCCGAGCAGTACTTC. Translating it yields CAISGTSGGRAEQYF.

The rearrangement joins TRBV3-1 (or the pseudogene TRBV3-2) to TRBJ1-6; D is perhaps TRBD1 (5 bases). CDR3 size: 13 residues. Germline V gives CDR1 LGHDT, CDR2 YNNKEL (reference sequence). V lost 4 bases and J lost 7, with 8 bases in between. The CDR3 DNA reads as TGTGCCAGCAGCCCAACAGGAAATTCACCCCTCCACTTT. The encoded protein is CASSPTGNSPLHF.

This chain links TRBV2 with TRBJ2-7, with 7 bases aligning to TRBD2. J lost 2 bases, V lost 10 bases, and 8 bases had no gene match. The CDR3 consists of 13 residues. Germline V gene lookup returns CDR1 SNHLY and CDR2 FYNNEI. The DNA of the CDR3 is TGTGCCACCCACGGGGAGGGAGCCTACGAGCAGTACTTC. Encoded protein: CATHGEGAYEQYF.

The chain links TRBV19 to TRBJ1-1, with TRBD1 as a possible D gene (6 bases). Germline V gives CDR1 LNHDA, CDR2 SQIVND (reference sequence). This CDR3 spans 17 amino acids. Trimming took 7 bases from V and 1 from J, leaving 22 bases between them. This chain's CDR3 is CASTRGILTGRNTEAFF. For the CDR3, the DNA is TGTGCCAGTACCAGGGGAATTTTGACAGGAAGGAACACTGAAGCTTTCTTT.

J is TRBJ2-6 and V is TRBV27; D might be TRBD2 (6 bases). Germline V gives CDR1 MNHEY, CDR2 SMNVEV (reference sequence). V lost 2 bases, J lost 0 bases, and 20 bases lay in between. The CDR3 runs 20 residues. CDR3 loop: CASSLTSFGYGGSGANVLTF. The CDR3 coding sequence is TGTGCCAGCAGTTTAACGTCTTTCGGGTACGGGGGCTCTGGGGCCAACGTCCTGACTTTC.

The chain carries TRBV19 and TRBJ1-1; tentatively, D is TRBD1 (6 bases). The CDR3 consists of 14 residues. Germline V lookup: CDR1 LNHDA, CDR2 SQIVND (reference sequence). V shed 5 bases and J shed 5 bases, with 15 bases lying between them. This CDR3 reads CASSVGQIGTEAFF. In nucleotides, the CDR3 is TGTGCCAGTAGTGTGGGACAAATAGGGACTGAAGCTTTCTTT.

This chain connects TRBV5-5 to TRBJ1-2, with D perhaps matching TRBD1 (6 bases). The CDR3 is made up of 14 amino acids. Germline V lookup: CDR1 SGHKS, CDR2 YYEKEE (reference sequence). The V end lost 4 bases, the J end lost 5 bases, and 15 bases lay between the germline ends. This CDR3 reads CASSPAAGAYGYTF. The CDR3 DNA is TGTGCCAGCAGCCCGGCAGCAGGGGCGTATGGCTACACCTTC.

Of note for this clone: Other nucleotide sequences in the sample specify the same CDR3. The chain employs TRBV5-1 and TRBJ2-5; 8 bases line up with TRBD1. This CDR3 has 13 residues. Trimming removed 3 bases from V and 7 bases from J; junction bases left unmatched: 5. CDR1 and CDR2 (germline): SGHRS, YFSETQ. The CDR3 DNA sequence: TGCGCCAGCAGCTCGCAGGGGGCGGGGACCCAGTACTTC. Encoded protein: CASSSQGAGTQYF.

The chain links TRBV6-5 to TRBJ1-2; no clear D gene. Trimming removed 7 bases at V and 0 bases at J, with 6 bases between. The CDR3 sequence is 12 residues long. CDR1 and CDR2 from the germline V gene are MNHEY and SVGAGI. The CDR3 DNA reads TGTGCCAGCACCGCAGCTAACTATGGCTACACCTTC. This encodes CASTAANYGYTF.

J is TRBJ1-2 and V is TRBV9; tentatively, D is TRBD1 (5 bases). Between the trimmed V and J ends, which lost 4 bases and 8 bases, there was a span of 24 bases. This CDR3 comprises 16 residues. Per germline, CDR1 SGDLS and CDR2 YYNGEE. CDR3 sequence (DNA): TGTGCCAGCAGCTTAACGTCCGGGACCCTCCAAAGCGGCTACACCTTC. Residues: CASSLTSGTLQSGYTF. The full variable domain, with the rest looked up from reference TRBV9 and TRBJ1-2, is DSGVTQTPKHLITATGQRVTLRCSPRSGDLSVYWYQQSLDQGLQFLIQYYNGEERAKGNILERFSAQQFPDLHSELNLSSLELGDSALYFCASSLTSGTLQSGYTFGSGTRLTVV.

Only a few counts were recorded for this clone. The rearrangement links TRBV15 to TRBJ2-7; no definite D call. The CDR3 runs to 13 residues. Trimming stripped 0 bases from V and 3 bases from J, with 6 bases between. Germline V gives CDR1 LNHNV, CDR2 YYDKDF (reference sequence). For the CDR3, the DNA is TGTGCCACCAGCAGAGATCACATCTACGAGCAGTACTTC. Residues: CATSRDHIYEQYF.

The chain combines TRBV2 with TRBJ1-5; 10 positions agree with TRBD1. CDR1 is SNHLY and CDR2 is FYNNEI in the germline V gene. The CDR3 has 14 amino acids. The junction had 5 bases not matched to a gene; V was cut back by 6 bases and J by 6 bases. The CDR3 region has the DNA TGTGCCAGCAGAGCTGACAGGGGGCGTCAGCCCCAGCATTTT. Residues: CASRADRGRQPQHF.

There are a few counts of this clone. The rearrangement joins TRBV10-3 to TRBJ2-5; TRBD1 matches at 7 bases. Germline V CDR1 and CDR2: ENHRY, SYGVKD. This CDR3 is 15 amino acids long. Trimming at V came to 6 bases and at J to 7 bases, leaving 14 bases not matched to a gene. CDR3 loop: CAIRALLSEGATQYF. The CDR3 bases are TGTGCCATCAGGGCCCTCCTTAGCGAGGGGGCGACCCAGTACTTC.

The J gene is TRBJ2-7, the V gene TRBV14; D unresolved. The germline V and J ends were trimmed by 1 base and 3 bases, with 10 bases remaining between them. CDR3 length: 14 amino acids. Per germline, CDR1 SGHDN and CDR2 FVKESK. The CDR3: CASSQVHGYYEQYF. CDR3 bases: TGTGCCAGCAGCCAAGTCCACGGGTACTACGAGCAGTACTTC.